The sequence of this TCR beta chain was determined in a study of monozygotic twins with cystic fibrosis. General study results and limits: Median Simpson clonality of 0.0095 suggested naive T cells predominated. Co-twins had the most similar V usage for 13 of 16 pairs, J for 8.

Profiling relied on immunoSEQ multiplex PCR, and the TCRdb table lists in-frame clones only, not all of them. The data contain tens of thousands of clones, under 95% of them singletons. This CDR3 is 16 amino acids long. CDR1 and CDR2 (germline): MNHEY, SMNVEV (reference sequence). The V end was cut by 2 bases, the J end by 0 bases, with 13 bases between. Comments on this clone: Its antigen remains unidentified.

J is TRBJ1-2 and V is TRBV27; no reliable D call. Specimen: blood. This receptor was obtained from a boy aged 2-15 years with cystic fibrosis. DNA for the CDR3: TGTGCCAGCAGTTTAGGCCACCCCCGGGCTAACTATGGCTACACCTTC. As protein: CASSLGHPRANYGYTF.